This TCR beta chain was obtained from a study of molecular identifiers for immune sequencing clone quantification. Across the study: In replicates, RNA from roughly 21,000 or 96,000 naive CD8 cells was divided five ways and four parts were sequenced.

Study observations and caveats: Over 98% of effector molecules, yet under 1% of naive-cell molecules, were held by clones above 20 RNA copies.

The germline V gene encodes CDR1 SNHLY and CDR2 FYNNEI. This CDR3 has 15 amino acids. V was shortened by 8 bases and J by 2 bases, with 16 bases between the two germline ends. This clonotype has at least ten counts. Antigen: not known. Sorted naive CD8 T cells were those defined as CD8+CD4-CCR7+CD45RA+. One entry per CDR3 protein results from TCRdb running MiXCR on the PCR reads. The data show some 91,000 distinct CDR3 sequences, 20% to 25% seen once. The clonotype was recovered from a human donor in good health. Some libraries in this study had Jurkat cell RNA spiked in. The source material was naive CD8+ T cells from blood, with Jurkat cell RNA spiked in. Described subset: FACS-sorted CD8+CD4-CCR7+CD45RA+ naive T cells. The chain joins TRBV2 to TRBJ1-5; a weak D match, TRBD1 (6 bases). The CDR3 DNA reads as TGTGCCAGCTACCCGGGACAAATCGGCAATCAGCCCCAGCATTTT. Protein product: CASYPGQIGNQPQHF.